This TCR beta chain comes out of a study of Ad26.COV2.S vaccination and SARS-CoV-2 variants (dated by TCRdb to about 2021). Study-level background: Donors in the vaccine arm were drawn from COV1001, a phase I-IIa trial of Ad26.COV2.S in healthy adults that was multicentre, randomized, double-blind and placebo-controlled. TCRbeta repertoire sequencing served as the tool for gauging how specific and how broad the SARS-CoV-2-reactive T cell receptors were following Ad26.COV2.S vaccination. Investigators did not know the trial group allocation while performing experiments and assessing outcomes. Participants in the trial were split at random into five groups of five each, receiving low-dose or high-dose Ad26.COV2.S once or twice, or else placebo on both occasions. Dosing of Ad26.COV2.S was intramuscular, at either 5x10^10 or 1x10^11 viral particles, delivered as one shot or as two shots spaced 56 days apart. The TCR-sequenced set comprised about 30 samples: about 19 Ad26.COV2.S vaccine recipients, 5 placebo recipients and 8 SARS-CoV-2 convalescent individuals. The research as a whole found: Non-spike TCR breadth was comparable between vaccine and placebo recipients, consistent with the vaccine containing only spike. According to the authors, total T cell responses may have been underestimated by the TCR breadth and depth analyses. Substantial breadth of spike-specific CD8+ and CD4+ T cell responses was reported after vaccination. Compared with placebo recipients, Ad26.COV2.S recipients showed higher spike-specific TCR breadth (P = 0.0014). The study was not powered to compare responses between vaccine doses or regimens.

This clone was counted once. It lacks a known antigen. No base qualities exist here, and no much larger clone lies one base off it. According to the study, the label for this sample's treatment or condition signals: around 19 received Ad26.COV2.S at low or high dose, single or two shots; 5 received placebo; per-sample allocation not given. For vaccine and placebo recipients, repertoires were sequenced using samples collected on day 63 after the first injection. Between 29 July and 7 August 2020, Cohort 1b enrolled around 25 adults aged 18-55 years at one site in Boston, USA. Ad26.COV2.S was a replication-incompetent adenovirus type 26 vector expressing a prefusion-stabilized SARS-CoV-2 spike protein from the original Wuhan strain. The CDR3 measures 15 amino acids from cysteine to phenylalanine. Only the CDR3 DNA is retained, 45 bases long and in frame from the first base. CDR1 and CDR2 are read off the germline V gene (reference sequence) as LNHDA and SQIVND. V was cut back by 8 bases and J by 7 bases, leaving a gap of 23 bases between them.

TCRbeta CDR3 regions were sequenced with the immunoSEQ Assay. After extraction, genomic DNA underwent amplification by bias-controlled multiplex PCR, followed by high-throughput sequencing. As for how the authors treated the data: To quantify the absolute abundance of every unique TCRbeta CDR3 region, sequences were collapsed and filtered. T cell fraction was estimated by normalizing TCRbeta template counts to usable DNA, with usable DNA measured through amplification of reference genes found in all nucleated cells. Repertoire TCRs were annotated as SARS-CoV-2-specific by exact matching of V gene, CDR3 amino acid sequence and J gene to a known reactive TCR set. The reference SARS-CoV-2 TCR set came from MIRA and was filtered for enrichment in COVID-19-positive ImmuneCODE repertoires, removing public or cross-reactive TCRs. Drawing on the MIRA antigens, annotated TCRs were analysed further at the level of specific ORF or position within ORF. Depth was the summed frequency of annotated unique rearrangements, while breadth was defined as annotated unique rearrangements over total unique productive rearrangements. Group comparisons of TCR breadth used two-sided Wilcoxon rank-sum tests. The clones in this table, taken by TCRdb from immuneACCESS, are in-frame only. Not every clone is retained; where verified, under half of the shortfall comes from an unresolved V gene, and the cause of the rest is unknown. From that table come the V and J calls and clone size; the DNA was used to work out D and trimming. The sample table holds approximately 300,000 clones, of which about 86% were seen once. The top ten hold roughly 2.1% of the sample.

Here the chain combines TRBV19 and TRBJ1-1, with TRBD1 tentatively as D gene (6 bases match). The starting material was peripheral blood, obtained in a trial of Ad26.COV2.S vaccine versus placebo. This sequence originates from a person between 18 and 60 years old who received the Ad26.COV2.S COVID-19 vaccine or a placebo. This receptor carries the CDR3 CASGADSGGANEAFF. The DNA sequence is as follows: TGTGCCAGTGGAGCCGACAGCGGGGGCGCGAATGAAGCTTTCTTT.